The text below deals with one TCR beta chain. Its matching antigen is unknown. This specimen comes from a study of cytomegalovirus exposure and HLA in healthy donors. Study outcomes and limitations: The study put 150 or so TCR beta chains on its list as cytomegalovirus-associated.

The PCR had 60 Vbeta and 13 Jbeta primers. Assay: immunoSEQ multiplex PCR; the TCRdb copy retains only in-frame clones and omits some. The repertoire holds under 200,000 clones, with 80% to 85% as singletons. Germline CDR1 and CDR2: DFQATT and SNEGSKA (reference sequence). Trimming took 5 bases from V and 4 from J, leaving 8 bases between them. The CDR3 runs 11 residues. Material for sequencing was PBMCs. This chain uses TRBV20-1 with TRBJ2-5; no clear D. This sequence originates from a girl aged 2-10 years in good health and CMV-seropositive. The CDR3 bases are TGCAGTGCTGGCCGCCGAGAGACCCAGTACTTC. Its translation: CSAGRRETQYF.